This T cell receptor (beta chain) was identified in a study of blood T cell repertoires in COVID-19. V shed 5 bases and J 1 base; nucleotides not matched to a gene: 7. The CDR3 length is 16 residues. Per the germline V gene, CDR1 is SGHTA and CDR2 is FQGNSA. The data were produced by immunoSEQ multiplex PCR, yet TCRdb's version contains in-frame clones alone and is incomplete. This table has 130,000 or so clones, about 83% appearing once. The TCR comes from an elderly man with active or convalescent COVID-19. Sequencing was performed on peripheral blood. The chain has TRBV7-2 and TRBJ2-2; 7 positions agree with TRBD1. CDR3 protein: CASSVGTVGNTGELFF. CDR3 sequence (DNA): TGTGCCAGCAGCGTAGGGACAGTTGGGAACACCGGGGAGCTGTTTTTT.